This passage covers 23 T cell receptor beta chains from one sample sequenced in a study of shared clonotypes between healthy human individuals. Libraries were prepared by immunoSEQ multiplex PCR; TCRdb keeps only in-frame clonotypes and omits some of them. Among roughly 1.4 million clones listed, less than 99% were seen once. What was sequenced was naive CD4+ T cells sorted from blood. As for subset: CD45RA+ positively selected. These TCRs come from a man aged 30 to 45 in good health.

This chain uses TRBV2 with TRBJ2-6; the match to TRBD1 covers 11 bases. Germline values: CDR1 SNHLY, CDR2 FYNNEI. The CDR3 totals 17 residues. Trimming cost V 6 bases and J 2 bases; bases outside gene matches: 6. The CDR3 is CASREGTGGTGANVLTF. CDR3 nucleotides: TGTGCCAGCAGGGAGGGGACAGGGGGGACTGGGGCCAACGTCCTGACTTTC. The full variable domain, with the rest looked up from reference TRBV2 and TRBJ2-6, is EPEVTQTPSHQVTQMGQEVILRCVPISNHLYFYWYRQILGQKVEFLVSFYNNEISEKSEIFDDQFSVERPDGSNFTLKIRSTKLEDSAMYFCASREGTGGTGANVLTFGAGSRLTVL.

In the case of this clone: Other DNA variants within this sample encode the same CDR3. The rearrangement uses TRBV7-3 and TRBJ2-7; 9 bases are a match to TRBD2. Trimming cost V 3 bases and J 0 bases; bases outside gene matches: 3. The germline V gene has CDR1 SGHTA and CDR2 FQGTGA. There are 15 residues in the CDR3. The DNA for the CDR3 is TGTGCCAGCAGCTTGGCGGGAGGGCCCTCCTACGAGCAGTACTTC. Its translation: CASSLAGGPSYEQYF.

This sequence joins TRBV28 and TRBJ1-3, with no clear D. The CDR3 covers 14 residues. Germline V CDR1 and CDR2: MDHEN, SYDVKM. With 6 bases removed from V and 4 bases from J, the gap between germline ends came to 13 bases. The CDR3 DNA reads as TGTGCCAGCAGCCAACCCCCGCCCGGAAACACCATATATTTT. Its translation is CASSQPPPGNTIYF.

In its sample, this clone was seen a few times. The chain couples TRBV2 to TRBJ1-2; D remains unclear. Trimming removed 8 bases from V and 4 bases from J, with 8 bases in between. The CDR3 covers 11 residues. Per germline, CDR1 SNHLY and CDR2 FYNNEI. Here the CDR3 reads CASRLSYGYTF. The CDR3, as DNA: TGTGCCAGCCGACTTAGCTATGGCTACACCTTC.

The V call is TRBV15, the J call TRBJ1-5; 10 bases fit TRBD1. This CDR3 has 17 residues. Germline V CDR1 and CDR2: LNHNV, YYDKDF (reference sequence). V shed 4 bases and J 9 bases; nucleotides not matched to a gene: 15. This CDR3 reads CATSNSRDRGRGVPQHF. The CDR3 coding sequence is TGTGCCACCAGCAATAGCCGGGACAGGGGACGGGGTGTGCCCCAGCATTTT. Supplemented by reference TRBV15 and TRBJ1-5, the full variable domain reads DAMVIQNPRYQVTQFGKPVTLSCSQTLNHNVMYWYQQKSSQAPKLLFHYYDKDFNNEADTPDNFQSRRPNTSFCFLDIRSPGLGDTAMYLCATSNSRDRGRGVPQHFGDGTRLSIL.

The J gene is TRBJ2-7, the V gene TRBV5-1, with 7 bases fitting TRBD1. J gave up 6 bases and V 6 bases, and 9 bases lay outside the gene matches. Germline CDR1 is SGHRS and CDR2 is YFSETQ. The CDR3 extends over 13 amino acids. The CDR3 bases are TGCGCCAGCACACAGGGGCACGGACCCGAGCAGTACTTC. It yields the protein CASTQGHGPEQYF.

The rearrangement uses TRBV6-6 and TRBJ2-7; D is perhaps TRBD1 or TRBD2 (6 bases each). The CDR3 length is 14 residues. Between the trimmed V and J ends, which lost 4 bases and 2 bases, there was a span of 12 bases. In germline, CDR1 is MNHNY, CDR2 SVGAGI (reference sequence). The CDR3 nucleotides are TGTGCCAGCAGTTCGTCACGGGGGCCCTACGAGCAGTACTTC. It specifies CASSSSRGPYEQYF.

The CDR3 sequence is CASTRWGSVGNQPQHF. The CDR3 DNA sequence: TGTGCCAGCACCAGGTGGGGTAGTGTGGGCAATCAGCCCCAGCATTTT. The rearrangement uses TRBV28 and TRBJ1-5; D is uncertain. CDR3 length: 16 amino acids. CDR1 MDHEN and CDR2 SYDVKM come from the germline V gene. V gave up 7 bases and J gave up 2 bases, with 18 bases separating them.

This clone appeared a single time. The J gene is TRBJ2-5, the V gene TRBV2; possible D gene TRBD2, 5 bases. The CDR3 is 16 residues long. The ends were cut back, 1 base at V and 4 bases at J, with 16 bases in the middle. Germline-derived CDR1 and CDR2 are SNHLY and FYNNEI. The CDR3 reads CASSEERTSGSETQYF. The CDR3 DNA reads TGTGCCAGCAGTGAAGAGCGGACCTCCGGCTCAGAGACCCAGTACTTC.

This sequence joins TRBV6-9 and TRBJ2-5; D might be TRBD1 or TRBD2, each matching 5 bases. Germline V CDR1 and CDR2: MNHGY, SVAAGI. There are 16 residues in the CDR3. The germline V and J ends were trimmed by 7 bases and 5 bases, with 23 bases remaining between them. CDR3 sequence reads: CASKLSGGRVRETQYF. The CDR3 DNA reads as TGTGCCAGCAAGTTATCCGGAGGCAGGGTAAGGGAGACCCAGTACTTC.

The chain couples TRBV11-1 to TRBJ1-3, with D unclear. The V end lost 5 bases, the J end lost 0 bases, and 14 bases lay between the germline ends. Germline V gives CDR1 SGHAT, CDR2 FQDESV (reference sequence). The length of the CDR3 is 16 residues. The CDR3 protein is CASSKPGLYSGNTIYF. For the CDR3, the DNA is TGTGCCAGCAGCAAACCTGGACTCTACTCTGGAAACACCATATATTTT.

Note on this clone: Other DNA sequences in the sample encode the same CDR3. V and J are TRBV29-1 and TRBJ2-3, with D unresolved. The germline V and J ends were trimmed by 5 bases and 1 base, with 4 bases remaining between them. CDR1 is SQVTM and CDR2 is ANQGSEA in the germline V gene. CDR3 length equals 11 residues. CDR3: CSVLGTDTQYF. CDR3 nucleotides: TGCAGCGTTCTGGGCACAGATACGCAGTATTTT.

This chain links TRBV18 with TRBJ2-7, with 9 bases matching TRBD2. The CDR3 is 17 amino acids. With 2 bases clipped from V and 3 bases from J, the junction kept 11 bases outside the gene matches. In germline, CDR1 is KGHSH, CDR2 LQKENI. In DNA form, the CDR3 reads TGTGCCAGCTCACCAGGTCTACTTAGCGGGAGTCGCTACGAGCAGTACTTC. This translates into CASSPGLLSGSRYEQYF.

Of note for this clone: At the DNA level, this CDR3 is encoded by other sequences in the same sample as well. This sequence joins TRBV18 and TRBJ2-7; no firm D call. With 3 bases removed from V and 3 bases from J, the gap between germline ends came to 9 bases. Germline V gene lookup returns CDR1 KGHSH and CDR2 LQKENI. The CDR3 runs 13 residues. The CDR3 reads CASSPRQIYEQYF. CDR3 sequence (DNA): TGTGCCAGCTCACCGCGACAAATCTACGAGCAGTACTTC.

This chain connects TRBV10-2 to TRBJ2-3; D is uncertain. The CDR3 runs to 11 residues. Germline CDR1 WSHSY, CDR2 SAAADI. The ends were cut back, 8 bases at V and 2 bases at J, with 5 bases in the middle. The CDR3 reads CASGPTDTQYF. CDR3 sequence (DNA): TGCGCCAGCGGCCCCACAGATACGCAGTATTTT.

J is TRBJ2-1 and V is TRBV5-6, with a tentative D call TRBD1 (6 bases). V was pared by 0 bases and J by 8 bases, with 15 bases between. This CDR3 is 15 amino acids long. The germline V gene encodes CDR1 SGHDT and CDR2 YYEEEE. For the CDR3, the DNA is TGTGCCAGCAGCTTGGGTTACAGGGAAAGCTATGAGCAGTTCTTC. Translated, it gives CASSLGYRESYEQFF.

The CDR3, as DNA: TGTGCCAGCAGCCCCGGGACGTACTTTAATGAGCAGTTCTTC. It is translated as CASSPGTYFNEQFF. This rearrangement joins TRBV7-7 to TRBJ2-1; the D call may be TRBD1 or TRBD2 (5 bases each). Trimming took 5 bases from V and 7 from J, leaving 15 bases between them. The germline V gene encodes CDR1 SSHAT and CDR2 FNYEAQ (reference sequence). The CDR3 totals 14 residues.

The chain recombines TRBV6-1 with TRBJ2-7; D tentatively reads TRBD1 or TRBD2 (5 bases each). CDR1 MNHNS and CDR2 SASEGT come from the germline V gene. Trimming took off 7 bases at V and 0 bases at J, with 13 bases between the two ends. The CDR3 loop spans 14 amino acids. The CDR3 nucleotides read TGTGCCAGCAATATTGGGGGAAACTCCTACGAGCAGTACTTC. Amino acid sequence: CASNIGGNSYEQYF.

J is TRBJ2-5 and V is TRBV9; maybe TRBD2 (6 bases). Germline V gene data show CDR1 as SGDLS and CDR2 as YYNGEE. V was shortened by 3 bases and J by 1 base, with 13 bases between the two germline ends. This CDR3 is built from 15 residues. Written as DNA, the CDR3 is TGTGCCAGCAGCGATGGACTAACCGTCCAAGAGACCCAGTACTTC. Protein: CASSDGLTVQETQYF.

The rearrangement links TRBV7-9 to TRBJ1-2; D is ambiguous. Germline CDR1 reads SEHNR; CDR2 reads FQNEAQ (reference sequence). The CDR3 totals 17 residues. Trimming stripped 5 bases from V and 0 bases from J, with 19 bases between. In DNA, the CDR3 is TGTGCCAGCAGCACTAGCGCGGGCGGGAAGACTAACTATGGCTACACCTTC. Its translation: CASSTSAGGKTNYGYTF.

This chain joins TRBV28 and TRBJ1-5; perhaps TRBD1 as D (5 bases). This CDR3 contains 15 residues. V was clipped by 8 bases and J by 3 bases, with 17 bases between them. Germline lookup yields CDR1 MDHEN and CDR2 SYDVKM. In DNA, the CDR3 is TGTGCCAGCTCTGACAGCATAGGTTACAATCAGCCCCAGCATTTT. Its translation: CASSDSIGYNQPQHF. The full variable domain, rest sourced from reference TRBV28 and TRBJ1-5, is DVKVTQSSRYLVKRTGEKVFLECVQDMDHENMFWYRQDPGLGLRLIYFSYDVKMKEKGDIPEGYSVSREKKERFSLILESASTNQTSMYLCASSDSIGYNQPQHFGDGTRLSIL.

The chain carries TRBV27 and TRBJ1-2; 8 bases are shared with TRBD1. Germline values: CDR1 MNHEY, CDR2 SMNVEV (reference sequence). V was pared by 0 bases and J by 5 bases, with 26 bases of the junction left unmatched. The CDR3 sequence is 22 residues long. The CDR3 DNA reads TGTGCCAGCAGTTTATCGCCCCGCGGCAGGGGGCTAAGTCCCGTGGTGAATTATGGCTACACCTTC. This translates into CASSLSPRGRGLSPVVNYGYTF.

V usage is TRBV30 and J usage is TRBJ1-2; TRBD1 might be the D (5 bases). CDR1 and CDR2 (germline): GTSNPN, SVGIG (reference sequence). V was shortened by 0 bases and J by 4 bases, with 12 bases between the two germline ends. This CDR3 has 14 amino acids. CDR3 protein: CAWSVRGERYGYTF. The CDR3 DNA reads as TGTGCCTGGAGTGTACGGGGGGAACGCTATGGCTACACCTTC. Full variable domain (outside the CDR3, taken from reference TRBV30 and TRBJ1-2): SQTIHQWPATLVQPVGSPLSLECTVEGTSNPNLYWYRQAAGRGLQLLFYSVGIGQISSEVPQNLSASRPQDRQFILSSKKLLLSDSGFYLCAWSVRGERYGYTFGSGTRLTVV.